The 25 T cell receptor beta chains reported below all come from one sample, sequenced in a study of response to subunit inactivated influenza vaccine. TCRdb redid the calling of the RT-PCR reads with MiXCR, one entry per CDR3 protein. Of around 710,000 distinct CDR3 sequences listed, more than 11% are singletons. The sequenced sample was PBMCs from blood, obtained 14 to 15 days before vaccination. These receptors all come from a man between 45 and 60 years old who received an inactivated influenza vaccine.

The chain joins TRBV2 to TRBJ1-5; D not certain. The CDR3 runs to 16 residues. CDR1 is SNHLY, CDR2 FYNNEI, per germline. The V and J ends lost 4 bases and 5 bases respectively, with 18 bases between them. The CDR3 DNA reads as TGTGCCAGCAGTGCCCCGCCTCCGGGGATGTATCAGCCCCAGCATTTT. Protein sequence: CASSAPPPGMYQPQHF. The full variable domain, rest sourced from reference TRBV2 and TRBJ1-5, is EPEVTQTPSHQVTQMGQEVILRCVPISNHLYFYWYRQILGQKVEFLVSFYNNEISEKSEIFDDQFSVERPDGSNFTLKIRSTKLEDSAMYFCASSAPPPGMYQPQHFGDGTRLSIL.

The J gene is TRBJ2-5, the V gene TRBV5-1; D is ambiguous. CDR3 length: 15 amino acids. Germline lookup yields CDR1 SGHRS and CDR2 YFSETQ. Trimming left V 0 bases short and J 1 base short, with 10 bases between. CDR3 residues: CASSLVAETQETQYF. The CDR3 region has the DNA TGCGCCAGCAGCTTGGTGGCCGAGACCCAAGAGACCCAGTACTTC. Full variable domain (remainder filled in from reference TRBV5-1 and TRBJ2-5): KAGVTQTPRYLIKTRGQQVTLSCSPISGHRSVSWYQQTPGQGLQFLFEYFSETQRNKGNFPGRFSGRQFSNSRSEMNVSTLELGDSALYLCASSLVAETQETQYFGPGTRLLVL.

This clonotype was seen a handful of times. The chain employs TRBV20-1 and TRBJ2-2; no reliable D call. In germline, CDR1 is DFQATT, CDR2 SNEGSKA (reference sequence). There are 14 residues in the CDR3. V was cut by 6 bases and J by 1 base, with 12 bases left in between. CDR3 nucleotide sequence: TGCAGTGCGCCAGAACGGAGGAACACCGGGGAGCTGTTTTTT. Its protein product is CSAPERRNTGELFF.

This clonotype was counted between two and nine times. The chain couples TRBV27 to TRBJ2-7; D is perhaps TRBD1 (5 bases). CDR3 length equals 14 residues. The germline V gene has CDR1 MNHEY and CDR2 SMNVEV (reference sequence). Trimming took off 5 bases at V and 3 bases at J, with 14 bases between the two ends. The CDR3 region is CASSARQMVYEQYF. The CDR3 DNA reads as TGTGCCAGCAGTGCCCGACAGATGGTCTACGAGCAGTACTTC.

The sample holds many counts of this clonotype. The gene calls are TRBV5-5 and TRBJ2-2; D is perhaps TRBD1 (5 bases). Trimming shortened V by 0 bases and J by 4 bases, and 10 bases separated the two germline ends. Germline CDR1 reads SGHKS; CDR2 reads YYEKEE (reference sequence). The CDR3 is 15 amino acids. CDR3 loop: CASSLARVSTGELFF. The DNA of the CDR3 is TGTGCCAGCAGCTTGGCCAGGGTGAGCACCGGGGAGCTGTTTTTT.

V usage is TRBV7-9 and J usage is TRBJ2-1; D not resolved. V was shortened by 1 base and J by 7 bases, with 11 bases between the two germline ends. This CDR3 region has 14 residues. Germline CDR1 SEHNR, CDR2 FQNEAQ (reference sequence). The chain's CDR3 is CASSLVFDENEQFF. CDR3 nucleotide sequence: TGTGCCAGCAGCTTAGTCTTTGACGAGAATGAGCAGTTCTTC.

This clonotype was detected a few times. The CDR3 here is CASSQEAGQGREQYF. CDR3 coding DNA: TGTGCCAGCAGCCAAGAAGCCGGACAGGGGCGAGAGCAGTACTTC. The rearrangement links TRBV4-2 to TRBJ2-7; 9 nucleotides agree with TRBD1. Germline assignment: CDR1 LGHNA and CDR2 YNFKEQ. With 0 bases clipped from V and 7 bases from J, the junction kept 7 bases outside the gene matches. The CDR3 is made up of 15 amino acids.

This rearrangement joins TRBV5-1 to TRBJ2-2; D may be TRBD2 (6 bases). Trimming removed 3 bases from V and 2 bases from J, with 14 bases in between. The CDR3 covers 16 residues. The germline CDR1 and CDR2 sequences are SGHRS and YFSETQ. Here the CDR3 reads CASSSHRETNTGELFF. DNA for the CDR3: TGCGCCAGCAGCTCACACCGGGAGACAAACACCGGGGAGCTGTTTTTT.

The chain joins TRBV20-1 to TRBJ2-5; 12 bases align to TRBD1. V lost 6 bases, J lost 4 bases, and 6 bases stayed unmatched. CDR3 size: 14 residues. From germline, CDR1 is DFQATT and CDR2 SNEGSKA (reference sequence). The CDR3 nucleotides read TGCAGTGCCACCGGGACAGGGGGCCTAGAGACCCAGTACTTC. Translated, it gives CSATGTGGLETQYF.

The J gene is TRBJ2-5, the V gene TRBV28; D may be TRBD1 (6 bases). Germline V lookup: CDR1 MDHEN, CDR2 SYDVKM. V dropped 5 bases and J dropped 0 bases, with 19 bases sitting between them. This CDR3 contains 17 residues. The CDR3 is CASSRSRDNLYQETQYF. DNA for the CDR3: TGTGCCAGCAGTCGATCTCGGGACAACCTGTACCAAGAGACCCAGTACTTC.

The J gene is TRBJ1-3, the V gene TRBV6-5, with 8 nucleotides matching TRBD1. This CDR3 has 16 amino acids. The germline gives CDR1 MNHEY, CDR2 SVGAGI. V was clipped by 4 bases and J by 2 bases; unmatched bases: 7. CDR3 loop: CASSLTGVGTGNTIYF. The CDR3 nucleotides read TGTGCCAGCAGTTTGACAGGGGTTGGCACTGGAAACACCATATATTTT.

This clonotype has only a few counts. The V and J genes are TRBV5-1 and TRBJ2-2; no firm D call. There are 17 residues in the CDR3. Germline loops: CDR1 SGHRS, CDR2 YFSETQ. V was cut by 5 bases and J by 0 bases, with 17 bases left in between. CDR3 loop: CASSPAVGQANTGELFF. As DNA, the CDR3 is TGCGCCAGCAGTCCCGCTGTCGGGCAGGCGAACACCGGGGAGCTGTTTTTT.

This clonotype was seen more than once but under ten times. The CDR3 sequence is CASSLAEFEQYF. CDR3 nucleotides: TGTGCCAGCAGCTTAGCCGAATTCGAGCAGTACTTC. The chain recombines TRBV7-9 with TRBJ2-7; unclear D gene. Per the germline V gene, CDR1 is SEHNR and CDR2 is FQNEAQ (reference sequence). V gave up 0 bases and J gave up 6 bases, with 6 bases separating them. CDR3 length: 12 amino acids. The entire variable domain, with the rest obtained from reference TRBV7-9 and TRBJ2-7, is as follows: DTGVSQNPRHKITKRGQNVTFRCDPISEHNRLYWYRQTLGQGPEFLTYFQNEAQLEKSRLLSDRFSAERPKGSFSTLEIQRTEQGDSAMYLCASSLAEFEQYFGPGTRLTVT.

This sequence joins TRBV20-1 and TRBJ1-1; weak D call: TRBD1 (5 bases). Per germline, CDR1 DFQATT and CDR2 SNEGSKA (reference sequence). The CDR3 consists of 16 residues. Trimming shortened V by 5 bases and J by 1 base, and 20 bases separated the two germline ends. CDR3 in amino acids: CSAAKGNGGWNTEAFF. The DNA for the CDR3 is TGCAGTGCTGCCAAGGGCAACGGGGGATGGAACACTGAAGCTTTCTTT.

V is TRBV20-1 and J is TRBJ2-1, with 10 bases fitting TRBD2. The V and J ends lost 5 bases and 4 bases, in that order; junction bases with no gene match: 2. CDR1 and CDR2 (germline): DFQATT, SNEGSKA (reference sequence). The CDR3 spans 13 residues. CDR3 nucleotide sequence: TGCAGTGCTCCAGCGGGGGGGTACAATGAGCAGTTCTTC. Translation gives CSAPAGGYNEQFF.

This clonotype showed up just once. A much larger clone differs from this one at a single base, so this may be a read error. The chain couples TRBV14 to TRBJ2-7, with no clear D. The CDR3 consists of 18 residues. Germline CDR1 SGHDN, CDR2 FVKESK. Deletions cut 0 bases from V and 0 bases from J, with 18 bases between. CDR3 DNA: TGTGCCAGCAGCCAAGACTGGATTGGAGACCCCAGCTCCTACGAGCAGTACTTC. Translation gives CASSQDWIGDPSSYEQYF.

The gene calls are TRBV20-1 and TRBJ2-2; D is unresolved. CDR1 DFQATT and CDR2 SNEGSKA come from the germline V gene (reference sequence). There are 13 residues in the CDR3. V lost 3 bases to trimming and J lost 6 bases, with 11 bases between them. The CDR3 loop reads CSASPRFPGELFF. The CDR3 region has the DNA TGCAGTGCTAGCCCCCGGTTTCCCGGGGAGCTGTTTTTT.

J is TRBJ2-2 and V is TRBV29-1, with D unresolved. Germline V gene data show CDR1 as SQVTM and CDR2 as ANQGSEA. V lost 0 bases, J lost 4 bases, and 3 bases lay in between. This CDR3 spans 12 amino acids. The CDR3 DNA reads TGCAGCGTTGAAGAATCCACCGGGGAGCTGTTTTTT. It codes for CSVEESTGELFF.

V gene TRBV6-1 combines with J gene TRBJ2-2; D remains ambiguous. The CDR3 length is 16 residues. V shed 6 bases and J shed 3 bases, with 17 bases lying between them. CDR1 and CDR2 (germline): MNHNS, SASEGT. The CDR3 region is CASRTTPRAHTGELFF. The CDR3 DNA reads as TGTGCCAGCAGGACCACCCCAAGGGCTCACACCGGGGAGCTGTTTTTT.

V usage is TRBV20-1 and J usage is TRBJ2-2; D is unresolved. In germline, CDR1 is DFQATT, CDR2 SNEGSKA (reference sequence). This CDR3 region has 13 residues. Trimming removed 7 bases from V and 4 bases from J, with 13 bases in between. In DNA form, the CDR3 reads TGCAGTGTTAGTAGCACTTTCACCGGGGAGCTGTTTTTT. Protein sequence: CSVSSTFTGELFF.

This chain uses TRBV12-3 or TRBV12-4 with TRBJ2-1, with D maybe TRBD2 (5 bases). The ends were cut back, 5 bases at V and 11 bases at J, with 13 bases in the middle. The CDR3 is 12 residues long. CDR3 residues: CASSSGRLQQFF. For the CDR3, the DNA is TGTGCCAGCAGTAGCGGCCGTTTACAGCAGTTCTTC.

The rearrangement links TRBV5-6 to TRBJ2-5; 8 bases map to TRBD2. The CDR3 sequence is 14 residues long. Germline values: CDR1 SGHDT, CDR2 YYEEEE. Trimming at V came to 4 bases and at J to 7 bases, leaving 9 bases not matched to a gene. DNA of the CDR3: TGTGCCAGCAGCACTGGAAGCGGGGGAGTGACCCAGTACTTC. The encoded protein is CASSTGSGGVTQYF.

The rearrangement joins TRBV4-3 to TRBJ2-7; weak D call: TRBD2 (5 bases). CDR3 size: 16 residues. Trimming cost V 0 bases and J 4 bases, with 16 bases left between them. Germline loops: CDR1 LGHNA, CDR2 YSLEER. The CDR3 sequence is CASSQDNRLALYEQYF. The CDR3, as DNA: TGCGCCAGCAGCCAAGATAATAGGCTAGCCCTTTACGAGCAGTACTTC.

This rearrangement joins TRBV9 to TRBJ2-3, with D perhaps matching TRBD2 (5 bases). V gave up 0 bases and J gave up 2 bases, with 10 bases separating them. There are 15 residues in the CDR3. Per germline, CDR1 SGDLS and CDR2 YYNGEE. The CDR3 spells CASSVEIANTDTQYF. The DNA of the CDR3 is TGTGCCAGCAGCGTAGAGATAGCGAACACAGATACGCAGTATTTT.

This clonotype was seen repeatedly, ten times or more. The chain carries TRBV18 and TRBJ2-7; possibly TRBD2 for D (5 bases). CDR1 KGHSH and CDR2 LQKENI come from the germline V gene. CDR3 length: 15 residues. V lost 8 bases and J 0 bases, leaving 17 bases between the germline ends. CDR3 DNA sequence: TGTGCCAGCAGCCCTACTAGTGGGAGCTCCTACGAGCAGTACTTC. Translation gives CASSPTSGSSYEQYF.